This T cell receptor beta chain came from a study of high-grade serous ovarian cancer treatment subgroups. For the study at large: On average, roughly 14,000 reads and roughly 7,700 unique TCR beta rearrangements were obtained per sample. Findings of the study overall: Tumors within one patient showed repertoire similarity of 0.11 to 0.79. Spatial context was lost because tumors were sequenced in bulk.

Method: immunoSEQ multiplex PCR; TCRdb's copy keeps in-frame clones and lacks some. Among more than 35,000 clones listed, around three quarters were seen once. Tumor tissue was taken before any definitive surgery or chemotherapy was given. Points on this clone: No antigen is known for it.

Germline loops: CDR1 MDHEN, CDR2 SYDVKM. Losses at the gene ends were 4 bases for V and 8 bases for J; bases not matched to a gene: 11. The CDR3 is 16 amino acids. The sequencing input was tumor tissue. The chain is built from TRBV28 and TRBJ2-1, with 10 bases identical to TRBD2. This clonotype originated in a human donor with high-grade serous ovarian cancer. The CDR3 DNA is TGTGCCAGCAGTTCGGCGCCTAGCGGGAGTAAGTATGAGCAGTTCTTC. It is translated as CASSSAPSGSKYEQFF.